This is a list of T cell receptor beta chains from one sample in a study of blood T cell repertoires in COVID-19. Some clones are missing from TCRdb's copy, which holds only in-frame ones; the method was immunoSEQ multiplex PCR. The sample comprises 290,000 or so clones, 86% of which are singletons, and 2.6% rests with the top ten. Sequenced sample: PBMCs or T cells enriched from blood (not recorded which). Every receptor here comes from a woman in her late teens or twenties who had recovered from COVID-19. The CDR3 runs from the conserved cysteine through the conserved F or W. Fields, in order: V gene, J gene, D gene, clone size, CDR3 length, CDR3 DNA, CDR3 protein. A D gene is named only where the DNA matches it firmly. Clone size, where shown, is once, few, many, or a class for clones that have expanded.

TRBV15,TRBJ1-1,NA,NA,15,TGTGCCACCAGCAGAGATCAGGGATCTAACACTGAAGCTTTCTTT,CATSRDQGSNTEAFF
TRBV2,TRBJ1-2,TRBD1,NA,15,TGTGGCATTTCCCGGGACAGGGGGCGGCTCTATGGCTACACCTTC,CGISRDRGRLYGYTF
TRBV4-1,TRBJ1-2,TRBD1,few,19,TGCGCCAGCAGCCAAAGGACGACAGGGTGGGACAGACGGGATTATGGCTACACCTTC,CASSQRTTGWDRRDYGYTF
TRBV6-6,TRBJ2-3,NA,NA,15,TGTGCCAGCACCAACCGCCTAGGGGCTGTGTATACGCAGTATTTT,CASTNRLGAVYTQYF
TRBV7-8,TRBJ2-1,TRBD2,NA,15,TGTGCCAGCAGCTCAGCGGGAGACGGTGACAATGAGCAGTTCTTC,CASSSAGDGDNEQFF
TRBV20-1,TRBJ1-6,NA,NA,15,TGCAGTGCTAGTGACGGGAGCTCCTATAATTCACCCCTCCACTTT,CSASDGSSYNSPLHF
TRBV7-9,TRBJ2-3,NA,NA,17,TGTGCCAGCAGCCCCCCCTTCAGCATGGGGGCTCCAGATACGCAGTATTTT,CASSPPFSMGAPDTQYF
TRBV28,TRBJ2-1,TRBD2,NA,16,TGTGCCAGCAGTTTACTGGGACTAGCGGCCTACAATGAGCAGTTCTTC,CASSLLGLAAYNEQFF
TRBV7-2,TRBJ2-1,TRBD2,NA,18,TGTGCCAGCAGCCCAGGACTAGCGGGAGGACTATCCTACAATGAGCAGTTCTTC,CASSPGLAGGLSYNEQFF
TRBV9,TRBJ2-3,TRBD1,NA,18,TGTGCCAGCAGCCCAAGGGGTAGGACAGGGGGCTATTTAGATACGCAGTATTTT,CASSPRGRTGGYLDTQYF
TRBV6-5,TRBJ2-7,TRBD1,NA,14,TGTGCCAGCAGCCGGGACAGCAGCTCCTACGAGCAGTACTTC,CASSRDSSSYEQYF
TRBV30,TRBJ1-3,TRBD1,NA,13,TGTGCCTGGGGGCAGGGGGCTATTGGCACCATATATTTT,CAWGQGAIGTIYF
TRBV6-5,TRBJ2-3,TRBD1,once,11,TGTGCCAGCAGCACAGGGGGTACGCAGTATTTT,CASSTGGTQYF
TRBV11-3,TRBJ2-7,NA,NA,14,TGTGCCAGCAGCTTAGATCCCGGCGGCTACGAGCAGTACTTC,CASSLDPGGYEQYF
TRBV4-1,TRBJ2-1,NA,once,12,TGCGCCAGCAGCCAAGGAATCAGTCAGCAGTTCTTC,CASSQGISQQFF
TRBV7-2,TRBJ2-7,NA,NA,14,TGTGCCAGCAGCCCTGGACAACGATCCTACGAGCAGTACTTC,CASSPGQRSYEQYF
TRBV7-2,TRBJ1-1,NA,NA,13,TGTGCCAGCAGCTTAAAGACGGGAACTGAAGCTTTCTTT,CASSLKTGTEAFF
TRBV10-1,TRBJ2-7,TRBD1,NA,15,TGCGCCAGCAGTGACGGGGACAGGGGACCGTACGAGCAGTACTTC,CASSDGDRGPYEQYF
TRBV28,TRBJ1-5,NA,NA,14,TGTGCCAGCAGTTTCGCGGATAGCAATCAGCCCCAGCATTTT,CASSFADSNQPQHF
TRBV6-5,TRBJ1-3,NA,NA,15,TGTGCCAGCAGCCGTACACGAAGCTCTGGAAACACCATATATTTT,CASSRTRSSGNTIYF
TRBV11-2,TRBJ2-3,NA,NA,15,TGTGCCAGCAGCCCCAGTGAGGGGGGCACAGATACGCAGTATTTT,CASSPSEGGTDTQYF
TRBV14,TRBJ1-1,TRBD1,NA,14,TGTGCCAGCAGCCAAGGGACAGGGTACACTGAAGCTTTCTTT,CASSQGTGYTEAFF
TRBV5-4,TRBJ2-7,NA,once,15,TGTGCCAGCAGCTTGGAGTATGGCAGGGGCTACGAGCAGTACTTC,CASSLEYGRGYEQYF
TRBV19,TRBJ2-1,TRBD2,NA,16,TGTGCCAGTAGTATAACTAGCGGGGGTTACTACAATGAGCAGTTCTTC,CASSITSGGYYNEQFF
TRBV19,TRBJ2-7,TRBD2,NA,19,TGTGCCAGTAGTATGGGACTAGCGGGAGATATGTGGAGTCCCTACGAGCAGTACTTC,CASSMGLAGDMWSPYEQYF
TRBV7-9,TRBJ2-2,NA,NA,15,TGTGCCAGCAGAGCCCCTGGCCGGAGGCTAGGGGAGCTGTTTTTT,CASRAPGRRLGELFF
TRBV18,TRBJ2-3,NA,NA,15,TGTGCCAGCTCACCAGAGAATTTAGGCACAGATACGCAGTATTTT,CASSPENLGTDTQYF
TRBV4-1,TRBJ2-6,TRBD1,NA,18,TGCGCCAGCAGGGACCTGGGACAGTGGGACCCTGGGGCCAACGTCCTGACTTTC,CASRDLGQWDPGANVLTF
TRBV5-1,TRBJ1-2,TRBD1,NA,13,TGCGCCAGCAGCTGGGGACAGGGGTATGGCTACACCTTC,CASSWGQGYGYTF
TRBV25-1,TRBJ1-6,NA,NA,17,TGTGCCAGCAGTGAAAGTTCTAGGAGCTCCTATAATTCACCCCTCCACTTT,CASSESSRSSYNSPLHF
TRBV4-3,TRBJ1-2,NA,NA,13,TGCGCCAGCAGCCAAGATTTACAGAATGGCTACACCTTC,CASSQDLQNGYTF
TRBV7-9,TRBJ2-3,TRBD2,NA,17,TGTGCCAGCAGCTTGGCCCTGCCGACTAGCGGGAGTGATACGCAGTATTTT,CASSLALPTSGSDTQYF
TRBV7-9,TRBJ1-3,TRBD1,NA,16,TGTGCCAGCAGCACCCGACAGGGTCTTAAGGGAAACACCATATATTTT,CASSTRQGLKGNTIYF
TRBV30,TRBJ1-6,NA,NA,13,TGTGCCTGGAAGGGGATTCCAAATTCACCCCTCCACTTT,CAWKGIPNSPLHF
TRBV19,TRBJ2-5,NA,NA,14,TGTGCCAGTAGTGAATCCACCCTTCGGGAGACCCAGTACTTC,CASSESTLRETQYF
TRBV9,TRBJ1-5,NA,NA,15,TGTGCCAGCAGCGTTTCTGACAGGACTGGACAGCCCCAGCATTTT,CASSVSDRTGQPQHF
TRBV30,TRBJ1-2,TRBD1,NA,15,TGTGCCTGGAGTTCCCGTGGACAGGCGGTAGATGGCTACACCTTC,CAWSSRGQAVDGYTF
TRBV9,TRBJ2-1,NA,NA,15,TGTGCCAGCAGCGTAGAAGTGGGAGTAGGGAATGAGCAGTTCTTC,CASSVEVGVGNEQFF
TRBV5-4,TRBJ2-1,TRBD2,NA,15,TGTGCCAGCACCACCGGGACTAGCGTCTACAATGAGCAGTTCTTC,CASTTGTSVYNEQFF
TRBV5-1,TRBJ2-1,TRBD2,NA,13,TGCGCCAGCAGCTCAGGACTAGTCAATGAGCAGTTCTTC,CASSSGLVNEQFF
TRBV7-9,TRBJ2-5,NA,NA,14,TGTGCCAGCAGCTTAATGGGGGCGCAGGAGACCCAGTACTTC,CASSLMGAQETQYF
TRBV27,TRBJ1-1,NA,NA,13,TGTGCCAGCAGGTACACCTGGGCGACTGAAGCTTTCTTT,CASRYTWATEAFF
TRBV4-1,TRBJ2-4,NA,NA,14,TGCGCCAGCAGCCCGTGGGGCAGGGAAAACATTCAGTACTTC,CASSPWGRENIQYF
TRBV6-4,TRBJ2-1,NA,NA,14,TGTGCCAGCAGTGTAACAGCGGAGAACAATGAGCAGTTCTTC,CASSVTAENNEQFF
TRBV10-2,TRBJ2-7,NA,NA,17,TGCGCCAGCGGCAAGGGATATTATGGGGGCCTGACCTACGAGCAGTACTTC,CASGKGYYGGLTYEQYF
TRBV5-6,TRBJ1-3,TRBD1,NA,17,TGTGCCAGCAGCTTTATTACAGGGGAGTTCTCTGGAAACACCATATATTTT,CASSFITGEFSGNTIYF
TRBV7-9,TRBJ2-3,TRBD1,NA,17,TGTGCCAGCAGCTTAAACCAGGGGGCATTAGGCACAGATACGCAGTATTTT,CASSLNQGALGTDTQYF
TRBV27,TRBJ2-2,TRBD1,NA,17,TGTGCCAGCAGTCGAAGTATGGGACAGGCGAACACCGGGGAGCTGTTTTTT,CASSRSMGQANTGELFF
TRBV18,TRBJ2-1,TRBD2,NA,18,TGTGCCAGCTCACCGACCAGCGGGAGGGACGGTCGGGACTATGAGCAGTTCTTC,CASSPTSGRDGRDYEQFF
TRBV7-9,TRBJ2-7,NA,few,16,TGTGCCAGCAGCCTACCCCCCGGGCAGGGGACCTACGAGCAGTACTTC,CASSLPPGQGTYEQYF
TRBV9,TRBJ1-1,TRBD1,once,17,TGTGCCAGCAGCGCCCAAGGGAACAGGGGGCTGGACACTGAAGCTTTCTTT,CASSAQGNRGLDTEAFF
TRBV19,TRBJ2-3,NA,NA,16,TGTGCCAGTAACGGAGGAGGGATCCGAGGCACAGATACGCAGTATTTT,CASNGGGIRGTDTQYF
TRBV5-1,TRBJ1-1,NA,NA,13,TGCGCCAGCAGCAGCCGGGTCGAAGATGAAGCTTTCTTT,CASSSRVEDEAFF
TRBV7-2,TRBJ1-4,NA,NA,13,TGTGCCAGCAGCTTAGCAGGATCCGGAGGACTGTTTTTT,CASSLAGSGGLFF
TRBV27,TRBJ2-7,NA,NA,14,TGTGCCAGCAGTTTAAGCTTATCGGGGAACGAGCAGTACTTC,CASSLSLSGNEQYF